This T cell receptor beta chain was captured by sequencing in a study of CD8+ T cells in alopecia areata. Study background: Treatment comprised oral tofacitinib, 5 to 10 mg twice daily, in treated patients. The authors scored treated patients' severity by affected scalp percentage. General study points: On tofacitinib, scalp and blood still held many of the expanded lesional clones.

Treatment here: oral pan-JAK inhibitor, 5-10 mg twice daily. PBMCs, the starting material, were the source of sorted CD4+ and CD8+ T cells. Many counts were recorded for this clone. Its antigen is not identified. Germline values: CDR1 MNHEY, CDR2 SMNVEV (reference sequence). This CDR3 spans 15 amino acids. The J segment lost 4 bases and the V segment lost 0 bases, leaving 3 bases of the junction unmatched. Reverse transcription of extracted RNA yielded cDNA, which provided the sequencing template. Generated by immunoSEQ multiplex PCR, the TCRdb table keeps only in-frame clones and is missing some. The table records about 100,000 clones, 50% to 60% of them present only once.

This sequence was found in a human donor with alopecia areata. This chain links TRBV27 with TRBJ1-3; 7 bases match TRBD1. Sequencing used CD8+ T cells sorted from blood, obtained at week 56, from a patient treated with tofacitinib. The DNA for the CDR3 is TGTGCCAGCAGTTTATCGAGACAGGGAGGAAACACCATATATTTT. Its translation: CASSLSRQGGNTIYF.